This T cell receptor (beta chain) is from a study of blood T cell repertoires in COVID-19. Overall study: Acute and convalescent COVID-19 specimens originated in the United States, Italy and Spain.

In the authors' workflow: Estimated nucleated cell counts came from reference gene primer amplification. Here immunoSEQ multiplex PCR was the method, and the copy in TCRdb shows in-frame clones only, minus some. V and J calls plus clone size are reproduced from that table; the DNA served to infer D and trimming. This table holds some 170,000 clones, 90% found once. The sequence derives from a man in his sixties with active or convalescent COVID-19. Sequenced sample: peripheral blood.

CDR3 coding DNA: TGTGCCAGCAGCCCCAACCGGGGATCACCCCTCCACTTT. Residues: CASSPNRGSPLHF. This chain connects TRBV7-2 to TRBJ1-6, with D hard to call. This CDR3 has 13 residues. V was shortened by 5 bases and J by 10 bases, with 12 bases between the two germline ends. Germline loops: CDR1 SGHTA, CDR2 FQGNSA.